A selection of T cell receptor beta chains follows, all from one sample in a study of shared clonotypes between healthy human individuals. The assay was immunoSEQ multiplex PCR, and TCRdb's table has in-frame clones only and misses some. The sample lists about 680,000 clones, under 95% seen once, with more than 20% in the top ten. The specimen was naive CD8+ T cells sorted from blood. These receptor sequences come from a young man in good health. Each CDR3 is given with its conserved first and last residue. For some rows the clone size is stated as once, few or many, or as a class when expanded; others skip it.

cdr3_aa | j_call | v_call | clone_size
CASSLGRWDNEQFF | TRBJ2-1 | TRBV7-2 | .
CAWPSGTSSYNEQFF | TRBJ2-1 | TRBV30 | .
CASSMGLELGGELFF | TRBJ2-2 | TRBV19 | once
CASSSTGNAEAFF | TRBJ1-1 | TRBV13 | .
CASSQREGAFGELFF | TRBJ2-2 | TRBV4-1 | .
CASSSTYGRVSSLDEQFF | TRBJ2-1 | TRBV7-9 | .
CASSFLDRQGYTF | TRBJ1-2 | TRBV7-9 | .
CASSLGVTDTIYF | TRBJ1-3 | TRBV13 | .
CASSLGTSGRDTQYF | TRBJ2-3 | TRBV27 | .
CASSIDRVSAKNIQYF | TRBJ2-4 | TRBV19 | .
CASSVYRNTGELFF | TRBJ2-2 | TRBV9 | .
CASSGLAVYNEQFF | TRBJ2-1 | TRBV13 | .
CASSYPGLAGFNEQFF | TRBJ2-1 | TRBV28 | .
CASREGGYEAFF | TRBJ1-1 | TRBV25-1 | .
CASSLPRTATSYEQYF | TRBJ2-7 | TRBV5-8 | .
CASTLLKRGLEQFF | TRBJ2-1 | TRBV7-8 | .
CASSQQGAGSNQPQHF | TRBJ1-5 | TRBV6-6 | .
CASSLNGIRNEQFF | TRBJ2-1 | TRBV7-3 | .
CASSLRGGDEKLFF | TRBJ1-4 | TRBV28 | .
CAWSVTGGLDEQYF | TRBJ2-7 | TRBV30 | .
CASSTTGGMNTEAFF | TRBJ1-1 | TRBV9 | .
CAISGKRGFSYEQYF | TRBJ2-7 | TRBV10-3 | once